This T cell receptor beta chain originates from a study of OX40 agonist ivuxolimab in advanced cancers. As for the study in general: Those treated in dose escalation had hepatocellular carcinoma, melanoma, renal cell cancer or head and neck cancer.

Anyone with autoimmune disease history or systemic immunosuppression was excluded. This CDR3 comprises 12 residues. The junction had 3 bases not matched to a gene; V was cut back by 7 bases and J by 8 bases. The germline CDR1 and CDR2 sequences are LNHDA and SQIVND (reference sequence). Assay: immunoSEQ multiplex PCR; the TCRdb copy retains only in-frame clones and omits some. The sample includes 70,000 to 80,000 clones, around nine tenths of them seen just once. For this clone: What it recognizes is unknown.

Points from the study as a whole: Expanded clones tended on average to be more numerous among CD8+ T cells than CD4+.

The source was CD4+ or CD8+ T cells sorted from blood, collected in a trial of the OX40 agonist ivuxolimab. The genes are TRBV19 and TRBJ1-2; 11 nucleotides match TRBD1. This TCR was recovered from an adult with an advanced solid tumor such as melanoma, head and neck, liver or kidney cancer. CDR3 DNA: TGTGCCAGTAAGGACAGGGGGCGCGGCTACACCTTC. Protein product: CASKDRGRGYTF.